One and the same sample provided the 12 T cell receptor beta chains below, sequenced in a study of T cells in Graves' hyperthyroidism and ophthalmopathy. Amplified TCR beta CDR3 regions came from RNA transcripts. HTBI primers were the set used in a first-round RT-PCR of the TCR CDR3. Each CDR3 protein is one row after TCRdb ran MiXCR on the multiplex PCR reads. Seen here are 600,000 to 750,000 distinct CDR3 sequences, 15% to 20% observed once, and the top ten hold roughly 15%. The sequenced sample was blood. Every receptor here comes from a man aged 50 to 60 with Graves' hyperthyroidism.

This clonotype has at least ten counts. This chain connects TRBV27 to TRBJ2-1; no reliable D call. CDR1 is MNHEY and CDR2 is SMNVEV in the germline V gene (reference sequence). V dropped 11 bases and J dropped 8 bases, with 13 bases sitting between them. This CDR3 region has 11 residues. The CDR3 loop reads CAARARHEQFF. CDR3 bases: TGTGCCGCCCGGGCGCGACATGAGCAGTTCTTC.

V usage is TRBV13 and J usage is TRBJ1-5; tentative D call: TRBD1 (5 bases). The CDR3 extends over 13 amino acids. The V and J ends lost 5 bases and 9 bases respectively, with 14 bases between them. Germline V gene lookup returns CDR1 PRHDT and CDR2 FYEKMQ (reference sequence). The DNA for the CDR3 is TGTGCCAGCAGCCTCGGGGGTCCCGGGCCCCAGCATTTT. It codes for CASSLGGPGPQHF.

This clonotype came up many times. The chain recombines TRBV6-2 or TRBV6-3 with TRBJ2-2; 15 nucleotides match TRBD2. Germline trimming cut 0 bases from V and 6 bases from J; bases unmatched to any gene: 8. Germline CDR1 is MNHEY and CDR2 is SVGEGT. This CDR3 is 19 amino acids long. The CDR3 DNA is TGTGCCAGCAGTTACTCGAGGGGACTAGCGGGAGGAAGGCCCGGGGAGCTGTTTTTT. Encoded protein: CASSYSRGLAGGRPGELFF.

This sequence joins TRBV20-1 and TRBJ2-3, with D maybe TRBD2 (6 bases). Germline loops: CDR1 DFQATT, CDR2 SNEGSKA (reference sequence). V was shortened by 0 bases and J by 1 base, with 14 bases between the two germline ends. The CDR3 spans 16 residues. In DNA, the CDR3 is TGCAGTGCTAGAGATACCGGGGGATACCGCACAGATACGCAGTATTTT. Translating gives CSARDTGGYRTDTQYF.

The chain carries TRBV4-1 and TRBJ1-2; D unresolved. V lost 0 bases to trimming and J lost 4 bases, with 9 bases between them. CDR1 MGHRA and CDR2 YSYEKL come from the germline V gene. This CDR3 contains 14 residues. CDR3 protein: CASSQEPSSYGYTF. In nucleotides, the CDR3 is TGCGCCAGCAGCCAAGAACCCAGCTCCTATGGCTACACCTTC.

This clonotype was picked up many times. The chain recombines TRBV19 with TRBJ2-7; weak D call: TRBD2 (6 bases). The CDR3 is made up of 15 amino acids. CDR1 and CDR2 from the germline V gene are LNHDA and SQIVND (reference sequence). V dropped 5 bases and J dropped 3 bases, with 17 bases sitting between them. CDR3 bases: TGTGCCAGTAGTCCCAGCGGGTCTCAGGGCTACGAGCAGTACTTC. Translating gives CASSPSGSQGYEQYF.

V gene TRBV11-2 combines with J gene TRBJ2-5; TRBD2 aligns across 10 bases. The CDR3 sequence is 15 residues long. Looked up from germline, CDR1 is SGHAT and CDR2 is FQNNGV. Trimming took 8 bases from V and 5 from J; bases not matched to a gene: 11. As DNA, the CDR3 is TGTGCCAGCGACGTCTCAGCGGGAGGGGGGGAGACCCAGTACTTC. Protein product: CASDVSAGGGETQYF.

This clonotype appeared a few times. Here the CDR3 reads CASSLDPWGKWNEQFF. In DNA, the CDR3 is TGTGCCAGCAGCTTAGATCCCTGGGGGAAGTGGAATGAGCAGTTCTTC. The rearrangement joins TRBV11-2 to TRBJ2-1; D is perhaps TRBD1 or TRBD2 (5 bases each). The CDR3 contains 16 residues. Germline values: CDR1 SGHAT, CDR2 FQNNGV. The V end was cut by 0 bases, the J end by 7 bases, with 16 bases between. The whole variable domain, filled in from reference TRBV11-2 and TRBJ2-1, reads EAGVAQSPRYKIIEKRQSVAFWCNPISGHATLYWYQQILGQGPKLLIQFQNNGVVDDSQLPKDRFSAERLKGVDSTLKIQPAKLEDSAVYLCASSLDPWGKWNEQFFGPGTRLTVL.

This clonotype was counted a single time. The rearrangement joins TRBV24-1 to TRBJ1-2; unclear D gene. This CDR3 has 13 residues. Trimming left V 1 base short and J 8 bases short, with 10 bases between. Germline V gene lookup returns CDR1 KGHDR and CDR2 SFDVKD. The CDR3 DNA reads as TGTGCCACCAGTGATTTATGGGCCCGGGGCTACACCTTC. Residues: CATSDLWARGYTF.

This chain joins TRBV28 and TRBJ2-3; TRBD2 matches 8 bases. Germline V lookup: CDR1 MDHEN, CDR2 SYDVKM. The ends lost 6 bases at V and 4 bases at J; junction bases unmatched: 15. This CDR3 contains 17 residues. In DNA, the CDR3 is TGTGCCAGCAGCTCCCTCGCTGGCGGGAGGTCCGCAGATACGCAGTATTTT. This translates into CASSSLAGGRSADTQYF.

The table lists this clonotype with many counts. This chain uses TRBV30 with TRBJ2-7; D is ambiguous. The V end was cut by 5 bases, the J end by 7 bases, with 12 bases between. CDR3 length: 11 residues. Germline V gives CDR1 GTSNPN, CDR2 SVGIG (reference sequence). CDR3 loop: CAWGLSREQYF. The CDR3 nucleotides read TGTGCCTGGGGATTAAGTCGGGAGCAGTACTTC.

The chain recombines TRBV29-1 with TRBJ1-1, with a weak D call TRBD1 (6 bases). CDR3 length: 13 residues. V was shortened by 5 bases and J by 8 bases, with 18 bases between the two germline ends. CDR1 and CDR2 (germline): SQVTM, ANQGSEA. CDR3 protein: CSVTRRGGVEAFF. In DNA form, the CDR3 reads TGCAGCGTTACCCGCAGGGGAGGGGTAGAAGCTTTCTTT.